These 5 T cell receptor beta chains were all obtained from the same sample, sequenced in a study of blood T cells in healthy people across ages. Combining a sample-barcoded 5' primer with a J-beta primer mix, a second PCR ran for roughly 7 to 11 cycles. MiXCR was run by TCRdb on the 5' RACE reads, yielding one entry per CDR3 protein. Here the sample spans over 1,500,000 distinct CDR3 sequences, 40% to 55% being singletons. Sequenced input: blood. The receptors originated from a middle-aged woman in good health.

This clonotype has a single count. The chain combines TRBV2 with TRBJ2-1, with D maybe TRBD1 (5 bases). The CDR3 is 15 amino acids. Trimming left V 3 bases short and J 3 bases short, with 12 bases between. CDR1 and CDR2 (germline): SNHLY, FYNNEI. The CDR3, as DNA: TGTGCCAGCAGTGATAGTGGCAGGGTCTACAATGAGCAGTTCTTC. Translated, it gives CASSDSGRVYNEQFF. The whole variable domain, remainder taken from reference TRBV2 and TRBJ2-1, is EPEVTQTPSHQVTQMGQEVILRCVPISNHLYFYWYRQILGQKVEFLVSFYNNEISEKSEIFDDQFSVERPDGSNFTLKIRSTKLEDSAMYFCASSDSGRVYNEQFFGPGTRLTVL.

This clonotype was counted a few times. The chain employs TRBV6-5 and TRBJ2-1; 8 positions match TRBD1. With 7 bases clipped from V and 9 bases from J, the junction kept 14 bases outside the gene matches. Germline V gene data show CDR1 as MNHEY and CDR2 as SVGAGI. The length of the CDR3 is 15 residues. The CDR3 here is CASTLDRGNQGEQFF. The CDR3 nucleotides read TGTGCCAGCACCCTTGACAGGGGTAATCAGGGTGAGCAGTTCTTC.

The V call is TRBV7-2, the J call TRBJ2-6, with TRBD1 as a possible D gene (5 bases). V lost 11 bases and J 3 bases, leaving 8 bases between the germline ends. Germline V gives CDR1 SGHTA, CDR2 FQGNSA. This CDR3 is 12 amino acids long. CDR3 protein: CAGAFGANVLTF. The CDR3 nucleotides read TGTGCCGGGGCATTTGGGGCCAACGTCCTGACTTTC.

The table lists this clonotype with a few counts. The chain combines TRBV7-9 with TRBJ2-3; D unresolved. The CDR3 covers 14 residues. V lost 2 bases and J lost 1, with 7 bases in between. The V gene's germline CDR1 is SEHNR and CDR2 FQNEAQ (reference sequence). As DNA, the CDR3 is TGTGCCAGCAGCTTAATGGACGGCACAGATACGCAGTATTTT. It is translated as CASSLMDGTDTQYF.

In its sample, this clonotype was seen a few times. The chain is built from TRBV4-1 and TRBJ2-1; D ambiguous. The CDR3 extends over 18 amino acids. Germline V gives CDR1 MGHRA, CDR2 YSYEKL. Trimming removed 0 bases from V and 0 bases from J, with 15 bases in between. CDR3 sequence: CASSQDAQGVLSYNEQFF. The DNA of the CDR3 is TGCGCCAGCAGCCAAGACGCGCAAGGAGTGCTCTCCTACAATGAGCAGTTCTTC.